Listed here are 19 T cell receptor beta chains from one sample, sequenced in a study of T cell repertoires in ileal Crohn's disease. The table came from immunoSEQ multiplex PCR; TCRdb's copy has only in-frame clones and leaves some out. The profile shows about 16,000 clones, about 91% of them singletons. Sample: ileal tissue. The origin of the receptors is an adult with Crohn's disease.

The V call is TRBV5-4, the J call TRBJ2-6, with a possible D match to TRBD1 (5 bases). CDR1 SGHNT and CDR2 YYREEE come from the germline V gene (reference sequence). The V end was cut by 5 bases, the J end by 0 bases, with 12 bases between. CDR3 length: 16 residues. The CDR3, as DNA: TGTGCCAGCAGTCGAACAGGCCGCTCTGGGGCCAACGTCCTGACTTTC. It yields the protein CASSRTGRSGANVLTF.

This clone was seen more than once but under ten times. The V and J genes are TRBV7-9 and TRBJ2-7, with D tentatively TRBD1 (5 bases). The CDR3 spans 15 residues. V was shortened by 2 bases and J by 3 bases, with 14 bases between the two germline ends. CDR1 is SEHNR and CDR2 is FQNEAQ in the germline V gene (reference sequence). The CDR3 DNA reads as TGTGCCAGCAGCTTACAAGGGGTTTCGGTCTACGAGCAGTACTTC. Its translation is CASSLQGVSVYEQYF.

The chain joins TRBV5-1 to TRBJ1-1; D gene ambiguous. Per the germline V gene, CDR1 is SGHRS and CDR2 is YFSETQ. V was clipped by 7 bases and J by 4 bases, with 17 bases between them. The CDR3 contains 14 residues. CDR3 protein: CASRLGVFSTEAFF. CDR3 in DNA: TGCGCCAGCCGACTCGGGGTGTTTAGCACTGAAGCTTTCTTT.

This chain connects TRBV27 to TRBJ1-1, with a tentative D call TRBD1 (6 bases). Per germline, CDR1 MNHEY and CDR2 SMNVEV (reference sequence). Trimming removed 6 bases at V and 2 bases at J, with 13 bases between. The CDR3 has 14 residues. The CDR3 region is CASRGGGANTEAFF. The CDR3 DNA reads TGTGCCAGCAGGGGAGGGGGGGCAAACACTGAAGCTTTCTTT.

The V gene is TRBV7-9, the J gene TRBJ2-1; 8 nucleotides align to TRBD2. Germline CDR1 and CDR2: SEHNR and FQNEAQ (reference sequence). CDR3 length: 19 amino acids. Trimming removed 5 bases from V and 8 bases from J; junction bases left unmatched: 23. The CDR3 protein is CASSHLGGTRERERYEQFF. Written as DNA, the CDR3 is TGTGCCAGCAGCCACCTCGGAGGGACGAGGGAGCGGGAGCGGTATGAGCAGTTCTTC.

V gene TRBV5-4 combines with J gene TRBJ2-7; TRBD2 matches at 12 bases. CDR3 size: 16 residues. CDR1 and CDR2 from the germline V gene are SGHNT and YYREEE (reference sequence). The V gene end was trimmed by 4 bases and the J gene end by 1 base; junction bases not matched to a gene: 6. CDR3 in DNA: TGTGCCAGCAGCCAGCTAGCGGGAGGGACATCCTACGAGCAGTACTTC. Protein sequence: CASSQLAGGTSYEQYF.

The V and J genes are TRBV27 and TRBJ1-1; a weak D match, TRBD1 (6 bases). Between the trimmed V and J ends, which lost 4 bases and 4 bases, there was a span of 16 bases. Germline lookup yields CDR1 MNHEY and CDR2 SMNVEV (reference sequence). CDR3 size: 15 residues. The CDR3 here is CASSSNRVRGTEAFF. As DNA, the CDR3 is TGTGCCAGCAGTTCGAACAGGGTCCGGGGCACTGAAGCTTTCTTT.

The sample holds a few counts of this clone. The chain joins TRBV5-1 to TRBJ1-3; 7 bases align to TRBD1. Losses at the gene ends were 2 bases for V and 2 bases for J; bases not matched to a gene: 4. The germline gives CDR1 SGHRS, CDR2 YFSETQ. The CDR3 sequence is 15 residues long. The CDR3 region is CASSLGGITGNTIYF. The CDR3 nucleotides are TGCGCCAGCAGCTTAGGGGGCATCACTGGAAACACCATATATTTT.

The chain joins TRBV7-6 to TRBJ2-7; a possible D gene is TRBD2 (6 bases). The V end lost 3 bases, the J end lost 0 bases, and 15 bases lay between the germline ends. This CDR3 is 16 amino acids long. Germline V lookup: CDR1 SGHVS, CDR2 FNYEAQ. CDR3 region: CASSFSQDGGSYEQYF. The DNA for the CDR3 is TGTGCCAGCAGCTTCTCTCAGGACGGGGGCTCCTACGAGCAGTACTTC. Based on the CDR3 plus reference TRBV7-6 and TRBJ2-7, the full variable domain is GAGVSQSPRYKVTKRGQDVALRCDPISGHVSLYWYRQALGQGPEFLTYFNYEAQQDKSGLPNDRFSAERPEGSISTLTIQRTEQRDSAMYRCASSFSQDGGSYEQYFGPGTRLTVT.

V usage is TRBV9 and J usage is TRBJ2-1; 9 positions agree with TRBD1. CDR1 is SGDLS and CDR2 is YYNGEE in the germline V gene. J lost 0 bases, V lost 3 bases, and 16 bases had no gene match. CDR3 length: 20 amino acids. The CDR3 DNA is TGTGCCAGCAGCGCCTGGGACAGGGAGCCTCCGTTGAGCTCCTACAATGAGCAGTTCTTC. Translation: CASSAWDREPPLSSYNEQFF.

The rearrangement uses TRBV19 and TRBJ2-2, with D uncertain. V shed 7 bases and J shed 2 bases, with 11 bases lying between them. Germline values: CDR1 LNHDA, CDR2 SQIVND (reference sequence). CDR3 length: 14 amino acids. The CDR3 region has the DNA TGTGCCAGTACCCAACTCGTAAACACCGGGGAGCTGTTTTTT. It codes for CASTQLVNTGELFF.

The CDR3 sequence: CASSAASGSWNEQFF. The CDR3 region has the DNA TGTGCCAGTAGTGCGGCTAGCGGGAGTTGGAATGAGCAGTTCTTC. The chain recombines TRBV19 with TRBJ2-1; 10 bases fit TRBD2. V lost 5 bases, J lost 7 bases, and 8 bases stayed unmatched. CDR3 length equals 15 residues. Germline CDR1 and CDR2: LNHDA and SQIVND (reference sequence). Combining the CDR3 with reference TRBV19 and TRBJ2-1 gives the whole variable domain DGGITQSPKYLFRKEGQNVTLSCEQNLNHDAMYWYRQDPGQGLRLIYYSQIVNDFQKGDIAEGYSVSREKKESFPLTVTSAQKNPTAFYLCASSAASGSWNEQFFGPGTRLTVL.

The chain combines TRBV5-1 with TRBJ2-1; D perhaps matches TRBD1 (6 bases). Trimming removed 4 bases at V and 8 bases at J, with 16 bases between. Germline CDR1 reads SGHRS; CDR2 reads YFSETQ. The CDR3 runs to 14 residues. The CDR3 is CASSPGQGRDEQFF. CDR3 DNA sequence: TGCGCCAGCAGCCCGGGCCAGGGGCGGGATGAGCAGTTCTTC. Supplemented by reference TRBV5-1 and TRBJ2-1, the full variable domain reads KAGVTQTPRYLIKTRGQQVTLSCSPISGHRSVSWYQQTPGQGLQFLFEYFSETQRNKGNFPGRFSGRQFSNSRSEMNVSTLELGDSALYLCASSPGQGRDEQFFGPGTRLTVL.

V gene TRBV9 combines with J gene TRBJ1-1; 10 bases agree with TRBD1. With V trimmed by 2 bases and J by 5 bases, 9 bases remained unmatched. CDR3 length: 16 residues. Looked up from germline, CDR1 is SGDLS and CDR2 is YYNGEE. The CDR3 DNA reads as TGTGCCAGCAGCGTTCAAAGGACAGGGGGTTTGACTGAAGCTTTCTTT. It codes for CASSVQRTGGLTEAFF. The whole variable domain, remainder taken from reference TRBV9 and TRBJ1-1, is DSGVTQTPKHLITATGQRVTLRCSPRSGDLSVYWYQQSLDQGLQFLIQYYNGEERAKGNILERFSAQQFPDLHSELNLSSLELGDSALYFCASSVQRTGGLTEAFFGQGTRLTVV.

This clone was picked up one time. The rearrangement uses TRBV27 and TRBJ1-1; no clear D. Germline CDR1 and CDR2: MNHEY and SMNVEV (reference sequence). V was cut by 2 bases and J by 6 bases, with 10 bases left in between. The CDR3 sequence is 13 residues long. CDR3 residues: CASSLRRGAEAFF. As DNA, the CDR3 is TGTGCCAGCAGTTTACGTCGAGGCGCTGAAGCTTTCTTT.

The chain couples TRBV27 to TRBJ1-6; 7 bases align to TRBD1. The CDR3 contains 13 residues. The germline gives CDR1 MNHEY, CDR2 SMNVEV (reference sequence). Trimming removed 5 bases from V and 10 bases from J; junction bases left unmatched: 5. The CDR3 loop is CASSVTGTSPLHF. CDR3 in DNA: TGTGCCAGCAGTGTGACAGGGACCTCACCCCTCCACTTT.

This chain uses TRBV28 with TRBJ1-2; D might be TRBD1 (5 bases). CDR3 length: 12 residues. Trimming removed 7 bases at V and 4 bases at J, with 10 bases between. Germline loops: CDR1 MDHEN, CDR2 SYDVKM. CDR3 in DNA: TGTGCCAGCACTCGACAGCTCTATGGCTACACCTTC. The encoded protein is CASTRQLYGYTF.

The CDR3 protein is CSARRSAGELFF. In DNA, the CDR3 is TGCAGCGCTCGGAGATCCGCCGGGGAGCTGTTTTTT. V gene TRBV29-1 combines with J gene TRBJ2-2; D gene uncertain. The germline gives CDR1 SQVTM, CDR2 ANQGSEA. This CDR3 has 12 residues. Between the trimmed V and J ends, which lost 7 bases and 6 bases, there was a span of 12 bases.

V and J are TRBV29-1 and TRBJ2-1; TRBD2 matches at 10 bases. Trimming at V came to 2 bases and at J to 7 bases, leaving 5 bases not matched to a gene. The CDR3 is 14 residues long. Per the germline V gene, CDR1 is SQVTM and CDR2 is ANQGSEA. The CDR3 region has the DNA TGCAGCGTTGAACCTAGCGGGAGTAAAAATGAGCAGTTCTTC. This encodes CSVEPSGSKNEQFF.